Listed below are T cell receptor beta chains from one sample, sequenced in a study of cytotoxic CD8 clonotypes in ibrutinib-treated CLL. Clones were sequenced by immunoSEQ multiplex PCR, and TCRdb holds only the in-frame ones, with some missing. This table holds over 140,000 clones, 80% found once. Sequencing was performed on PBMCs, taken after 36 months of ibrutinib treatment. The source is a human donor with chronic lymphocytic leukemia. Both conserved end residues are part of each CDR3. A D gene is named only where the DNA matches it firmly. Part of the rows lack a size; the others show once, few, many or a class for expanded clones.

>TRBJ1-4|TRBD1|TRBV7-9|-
CASSPGGRPIEKLFF
TGTGCCAGCAGCCCAGGGGGGAGGCCGATTGAAAAACTGTTTTTT
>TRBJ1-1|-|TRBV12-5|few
CASGYRVTEAFF
TGTGCTAGTGGGTACAGGGTTACTGAAGCTTTCTTT
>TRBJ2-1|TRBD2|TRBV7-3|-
CASSLLAGAYNEQFF
TGTGCCAGCAGCCTCCTAGCGGGAGCTTACAATGAGCAGTTCTTC
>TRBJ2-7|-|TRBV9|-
CASSVAMTAQDQYF
TGTGCCAGCAGCGTAGCTATGACAGCGCAGGATCAGTACTTC
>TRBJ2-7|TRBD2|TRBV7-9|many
CASSPNWRLAGEITYEQYF
TGTGCCAGCAGCCCAAATTGGAGACTAGCGGGAGAAATTACCTACGAGCAGTACTTC
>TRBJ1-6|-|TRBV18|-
CASGTGSSSYNSPLHF
TGTGCCAGCGGAACAGGGTCCAGCTCCTATAATTCACCCCTCCACTTT
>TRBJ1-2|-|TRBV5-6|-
CASSFNRARVYGYTF
TGTGCCAGCAGCTTTAACCGGGCCAGGGTCTATGGCTACACCTTC
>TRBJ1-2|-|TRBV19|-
CASSAPALNYGYTF
TGTGCCAGTAGTGCCCCAGCACTTAACTATGGCTACACCTTC
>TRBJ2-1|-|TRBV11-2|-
CASSLDRLARGEQFF
TGTGCCAGCAGCTTAGATCGGCTAGCGAGAGGGGAGCAGTTCTTC
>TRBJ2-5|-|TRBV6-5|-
CASSYSGGSLAQYF
TGTGCCAGCAGTTACTCGGGGGGAAGTCTGGCCCAGTACTTC
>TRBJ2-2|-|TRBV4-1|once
CASGEARAGELFF
TGCGCCAGCGGCGAGGCTCGGGCCGGGGAGCTGTTTTTT
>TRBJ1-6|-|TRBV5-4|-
CASSLDRIRSYNSPLHF
TGTGCCAGCAGCTTGGACAGGATCAGGTCCTATAATTCACCCCTCCACTTT
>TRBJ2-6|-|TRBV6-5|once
CASSYVDSGANVLTF
TGTGCCAGCAGTTACGTAGACTCTGGGGCCAACGTCCTGACTTTC
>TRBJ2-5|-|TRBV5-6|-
CASSRRETQYF
TGTGCCAGCAGTAGGAGAGAGACCCAGTACTTC
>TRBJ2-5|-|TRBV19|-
CASSPWMGTQYF
TGTGCCAGTAGCCCCTGGATGGGTACCCAGTACTTC
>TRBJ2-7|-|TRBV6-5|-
CASSYSYSAYEQYF
TGTGCCAGCAGTTACTCTTACAGCGCCTACGAGCAGTACTTC